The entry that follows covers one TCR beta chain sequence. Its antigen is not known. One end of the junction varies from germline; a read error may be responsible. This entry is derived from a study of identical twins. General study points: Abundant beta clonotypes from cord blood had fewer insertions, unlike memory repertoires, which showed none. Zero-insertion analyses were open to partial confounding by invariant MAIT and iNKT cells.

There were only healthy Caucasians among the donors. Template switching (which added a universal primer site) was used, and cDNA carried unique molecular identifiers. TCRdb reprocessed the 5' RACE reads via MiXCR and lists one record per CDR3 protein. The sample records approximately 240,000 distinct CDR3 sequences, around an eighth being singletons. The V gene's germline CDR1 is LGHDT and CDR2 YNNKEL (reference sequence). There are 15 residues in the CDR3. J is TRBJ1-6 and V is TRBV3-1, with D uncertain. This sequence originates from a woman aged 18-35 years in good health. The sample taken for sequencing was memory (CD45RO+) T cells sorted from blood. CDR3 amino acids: CACSPSSRFSSPLHF. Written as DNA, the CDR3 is TGTGCCTGCAGCCCCTCGAGCAGATTTAGCTCACCCCTCCACTTT.